These 13 T cell receptor beta chains were sequenced from one sample in a study of brain T cells in children with intractable seizures. Repertoires were generated with immunoSEQ multiplex PCR, while TCRdb's copy carries only in-frame clones and drops some. The table has roughly 120,000 clones, 85% to 95% seen once. The sample here was peripheral blood, taken at surgery. The receptors derive from a boy younger than two with hemimegalencephaly and intractable seizures.

V and J are TRBV28 and TRBJ2-7, with a weak D call TRBD2 (6 bases). CDR1 MDHEN and CDR2 SYDVKM come from the germline V gene. Trimming cost V 4 bases and J 4 bases, with 20 bases left between them. CDR3 length: 16 amino acids. The CDR3 bases are TGTGCCAGCAGTTGGGGTGGGCGGGGACTTGGGTACGAGCAGTACTTC. Protein sequence: CASSWGGRGLGYEQYF. The full variable domain, its missing parts supplied by reference TRBV28 and TRBJ2-7, is DVKVTQSSRYLVKRTGEKVFLECVQDMDHENMFWYRQDPGLGLRLIYFSYDVKMKEKGDIPEGYSVSREKKERFSLILESASTNQTSMYLCASSWGGRGLGYEQYFGPGTRLTVT.

The chain joins TRBV5-4 to TRBJ1-4; 9 bases agree with TRBD1. Trimming cost V 4 bases and J 8 bases; bases outside gene matches: 6. The CDR3 consists of 14 residues. Germline V gives CDR1 SGHNT, CDR2 YYREEE (reference sequence). The CDR3 DNA follows: TGTGCCAGCAGCGCCGGGACAGGGAGGGAAAAACTGTTTTTT. Residues: CASSAGTGREKLFF. Combining the CDR3 with reference TRBV5-4 and TRBJ1-4 gives the whole variable domain ETGVTQSPTHLIKTRGQQVTLRCSSQSGHNTVSWYQQALGQGPQFIFQYYREEENGRGNFPPRFSGLQFPNYSSELNVNALELDDSALYLCASSAGTGREKLFFGSGTQLSVL.

The V and J genes are TRBV6-5 and TRBJ1-4; D call uncertain. With 5 bases removed from V and 10 bases from J, the gap between germline ends came to 14 bases. The CDR3 contains 13 residues. Looked up from germline, CDR1 is MNHEY and CDR2 is SVGAGI. The CDR3 sequence: CASSPRHRGKLFF. As DNA, the CDR3 is TGTGCCAGCAGTCCGCGACATCGTGGAAAACTGTTTTTT.

The rearrangement links TRBV15 to TRBJ2-3, with 11 bases aligning to TRBD2. V shed 0 bases and J 6 bases; nucleotides not matched to a gene: 8. Germline V lookup: CDR1 LNHNV, CDR2 YYDKDF (reference sequence). This CDR3 spans 17 amino acids. The CDR3 DNA reads TGTGCCACCAGCAGAGATCGGGTAGCGGGAGGGGTGGATACGCAGTATTTT. It is translated as CATSRDRVAGGVDTQYF.

The chain carries TRBV9 and TRBJ2-7; 9 positions match TRBD2. The CDR3 loop spans 14 amino acids. The V segment lost 7 bases and the J segment 0 bases; nucleotides outside the gene matches: 5. Per the germline V gene, CDR1 is SGDLS and CDR2 is YYNGEE. The CDR3 DNA is TGTGCCAGCGGTAGCGGGAGCCCCTCCTACGAGCAGTACTTC. This codes for CASGSGSPSYEQYF.

The rearrangement uses TRBV6-6 and TRBJ2-3, with D possibly being TRBD2 (5 bases). Germline assignment: CDR1 MNHNY and CDR2 SVGAGI (reference sequence). V was pared by 7 bases and J by 4 bases, with 12 bases between. The CDR3 has 13 residues. In DNA, the CDR3 is TGTGCCAGCAATCTTGGGGAGCCAGATACGCAGTATTTT. Its translation is CASNLGEPDTQYF.

The chain links TRBV9 to TRBJ1-1, with D possibly being TRBD1 (6 bases). V was clipped by 2 bases and J by 5 bases, with 13 bases between them. The CDR3 contains 14 residues. Germline V gene sequence: CDR1 SGDLS, CDR2 YYNGEE. The CDR3 DNA reads as TGTGCCAGCAGCGTCGGGGGGGCGCGAACTGAAGCTTTCTTT. Translating it yields CASSVGGARTEAFF.

The chain employs TRBV27 and TRBJ1-2, with D uncertain. CDR1 is MNHEY, CDR2 SMNVEV, per germline (reference sequence). Between the trimmed V and J ends, which lost 4 bases and 8 bases, there was a span of 14 bases. There are 13 residues in the CDR3. The CDR3 sequence: CASSYQSTGGYTF. CDR3 DNA: TGTGCCAGCAGTTACCAGTCGACTGGGGGCTACACCTTC.

The gene calls are TRBV5-1 and TRBJ2-7; 8 bases are shared with TRBD1. The V and J ends lost 1 base and 0 bases, in that order; junction bases with no gene match: 9. The germline V gene encodes CDR1 SGHRS and CDR2 YFSETQ. The CDR3 contains 17 residues. Written as DNA, the CDR3 is TGCGCCAGCAGCTTGCGACCGGACAGGGCGGTCTCCTACGAGCAGTACTTC. Amino acid sequence: CASSLRPDRAVSYEQYF.

The CDR3 loop is CATAGTGSSYEQYF. CDR3 in DNA: TGTGCCACCGCGGGTACAGGGAGCTCCTACGAGCAGTACTTC. The rearrangement links TRBV18 to TRBJ2-7; TRBD1 might be the D (6 bases). Germline CDR1 and CDR2: KGHSH and LQKENI. Trimming left V 10 bases short and J 0 bases short, with 16 bases between. The CDR3 sequence is 14 residues long.

The chain joins TRBV6-2 or TRBV6-3 to TRBJ1-2; D gene ambiguous. Germline CDR1 is MNHEY and CDR2 is SVGEGT. Trimming shortened V by 6 bases and J by 8 bases, and 22 bases separated the two germline ends. The CDR3 sequence is 15 residues long. The CDR3 DNA sequence: TGTGCCAGCAGCTTTTCGTACCGGAACAATCGAGGCTACACCTTC. Translating it yields CASSFSYRNNRGYTF.

A single count supports this clone. J is TRBJ2-1 and V is TRBV19, with 11 bases fitting TRBD2. Trimming removed 2 bases from V and 6 bases from J; junction bases left unmatched: 0. Germline V lookup: CDR1 LNHDA, CDR2 SQIVND (reference sequence). The CDR3 contains 14 residues. Here the CDR3 DNA reads TGTGCCAGTAGTATAACTAGCGGGAGCAATGAGCAGTTCTTC. This gives the protein CASSITSGSNEQFF.

The chain joins TRBV20-1 to TRBJ2-5; TRBD2 matches at 12 bases. In germline, CDR1 is DFQATT, CDR2 SNEGSKA (reference sequence). The CDR3 covers 15 residues. V dropped 3 bases and J dropped 3; count of bases not matched to a gene: 5. In DNA form, the CDR3 reads TGCAGTGCTAGTGGTCGACTAGCGGGAGAAGAGACCCAGTACTTC. Protein: CSASGRLAGEETQYF.